This T cell receptor (beta chain) originates from a study of cytomegalovirus exposure and HLA in healthy donors. Study context: The early release's HLA-typed donors yielded tens of millions of unique TCRs. Study conclusions and caveats: Apart from CMV serostatus, no immune exposure information was available. Accurate prediction of HLA-A and HLA-B alleles (for most subjects) was reportedly achieved from TCR beta sequences.

Use of 60 Vbeta and 13 Jbeta primers characterized the PCR. The data were produced by immunoSEQ multiplex PCR, yet TCRdb's version contains in-frame clones alone and is incomplete. The table has roughly 38,000 clones, more than 90% seen once. The CDR3 runs 12 residues. Germline V gives CDR1 LNHDA, CDR2 SQIVND (reference sequence). Deletions cut 5 bases from V and 7 bases from J, with 6 bases between. Donors likely had unrecorded immune exposures despite being nominally healthy when sampled. Concerning this clone: Its antigen remains unidentified.

The TCR originated in a woman aged 18-29 years in good health and CMV-seronegative. The chain combines TRBV19 with TRBJ1-6, with no clear D. Sequencing input: PBMCs. CDR3: CASSFLNSPLHF. DNA of the CDR3: TGTGCCAGTAGTTTCCTGAATTCACCCCTCCACTTT.